One sample yielded the 25 T cell receptor beta chains listed below, sequenced in a study of T cells in Graves' hyperthyroidism and ophthalmopathy. The investigators amplified TCR beta CDR3 regions from RNA transcripts. The study used the HTBI primer set for a first-round RT-PCR of the TCR CDR3. TCRdb itself ran the multiplex PCR reads through MiXCR, one entry per CDR3 protein. The table records about 350,000 distinct CDR3 sequences, about 19% of them present only once. Material for sequencing was blood. Receptors were obtained from a woman under 30 with Graves' hyperthyroidism.

This clonotype occurred many times. The chain carries TRBV6-1 and TRBJ1-1; D possibly corresponds to TRBD1 (5 bases). V was trimmed by 3 bases and J by 4 bases, leaving 9 bases between them. The CDR3 extends over 13 amino acids. Germline lookup yields CDR1 MNHNS and CDR2 SASEGT. CDR3 coding DNA: TGTGCCAGCAGTGATTGGGGGGTCACTGAAGCTTTCTTT. Amino acids: CASSDWGVTEAFF.

This clonotype has only one observation. In DNA form, the CDR3 reads TGTGCCAGTAGAGACGAGCGGATGAACACTGAAGCTTTCTTT. Protein product: CASRDERMNTEAFF. V usage is TRBV19 and J usage is TRBJ1-1; D call uncertain. From germline, CDR1 is LNHDA and CDR2 SQIVND (reference sequence). CDR3 length: 14 residues. V was clipped by 6 bases and J by 0 bases, with 11 bases between them.

This clonotype came up many times. CDR3: CASSLRGPTAYEQYF. CDR3 coding DNA: TGTGCCAGCAGCCTTCGAGGTCCCACGGCCTACGAGCAGTACTTC. The V call is TRBV7-2, the J call TRBJ2-7, with unresolved D. Germline V gene lookup returns CDR1 SGHTA and CDR2 FQGNSA. V was cut by 5 bases and J by 2 bases, with 16 bases left in between. The CDR3 length is 15 residues. The full variable domain, with the rest looked up from reference TRBV7-2 and TRBJ2-7, is GAGVSQSPSNKVTEKGKDVELRCDPISGHTALYWYRQSLGQGLEFLIYFQGNSAPDKSGLPSDRFSAERTGGSVSTLTIQRTQQEDSAVYLCASSLRGPTAYEQYFGPGTRLTVT.

This clonotype appeared many times. The chain uses TRBV5-1 and TRBJ1-1; no firm D call. Trimming took 0 bases from V and 6 from J, leaving 12 bases between them. CDR1 SGHRS and CDR2 YFSETQ come from the germline V gene. The CDR3 runs to 14 residues. CDR3 coding DNA: TGCGCCAGCAGCTTGGCTGGGGAAGTCCCTGAAGCTTTCTTT. It translates to CASSLAGEVPEAFF.

This clonotype was detected many times. The chain links TRBV20-1 to TRBJ2-3; D is perhaps TRBD2 (6 bases). The germline V gene encodes CDR1 DFQATT and CDR2 SNEGSKA (reference sequence). The CDR3 covers 14 residues. V was trimmed by 1 base and J by 1 base, leaving 9 bases between them. CDR3 sequence (DNA): TGCAGTGCTAGAGCTATAGCGGGCACAGATACGCAGTATTTT. This translates into CSARAIAGTDTQYF.

This clonotype was seen repeatedly, ten times or more. This sequence joins TRBV20-1 and TRBJ1-2, with D uncertain. Germline CDR1 DFQATT, CDR2 SNEGSKA (reference sequence). The CDR3 spans 11 residues. Trimming took off 0 bases at V and 6 bases at J, with 5 bases between the two ends. The CDR3 DNA sequence: TGCAGTGCTAGAGATGGGGATGGCTACACCTTC. It codes for CSARDGDGYTF.

This clonotype was observed many times. The chain links TRBV20-1 to TRBJ1-6, with TRBD1 identical over 7 bases. The CDR3 covers 14 residues. Losses at the gene ends were 1 base for V and 7 bases for J; bases not matched to a gene: 4. CDR1 and CDR2 (germline): DFQATT, SNEGSKA (reference sequence). CDR3 bases: TGCAGTGCTAGAGGGGGACAGACAAATTCACCCCTCCACTTT. It specifies CSARGGQTNSPLHF.

The sample holds many counts of this clonotype. The V call is TRBV29-1, the J call TRBJ2-7; TRBD1 matches 7 bases. This CDR3 region has 12 residues. Germline V CDR1 and CDR2: SQVTM, ANQGSEA. Losses at the gene ends were 6 bases for V and 4 bases for J; bases not matched to a gene: 6. CDR3 DNA sequence: TGCAGCGTCGGGGACAGTTGGTACGAGCAGTACTTC. Translated: CSVGDSWYEQYF.

This clonotype has ten or more counts. The V call is TRBV10-3, the J call TRBJ2-7; TRBD2 might be the D (6 bases). The V end lost 4 bases, the J end lost 4 bases, and 11 bases lay between the germline ends. The germline V gene has CDR1 ENHRY and CDR2 SYGVKD. The CDR3 has 13 residues. CDR3 nucleotides: TGTGCCATCAGTGGGACAAGCGGGTACGAGCAGTACTTC. This encodes CAISGTSGYEQYF.

This clonotype was counted ten times or more. The DNA of the CDR3 is TGTGCCAGCCGCAACAGTGACAATCAGCCCCAGCATTTT. It is translated as CASRNSDNQPQHF. The genes are TRBV6-1 and TRBJ1-5, with D uncertain. Germline assignment: CDR1 MNHNS and CDR2 SASEGT. This CDR3 has 13 residues. V gave up 8 bases and J gave up 3 bases, with 11 bases separating them.

This clonotype was found many times. This chain uses TRBV2 with TRBJ2-5; D is undetermined. The CDR3 covers 14 residues. Trimming shortened V by 4 bases and J by 4 bases, and 13 bases separated the two germline ends. Germline lookup yields CDR1 SNHLY and CDR2 FYNNEI. This chain's CDR3 is CASSVRLAAETQYF. For the CDR3, the DNA is TGTGCCAGCAGTGTCCGTTTAGCAGCAGAGACCCAGTACTTC.

This clonotype was detected many times. The chain carries TRBV7-8 and TRBJ1-2; D gene unclear. The CDR3 contains 13 residues. The V gene's germline CDR1 is SGHVS and CDR2 FQNEAQ. Trimming pared 1 base from V and 4 bases from J, leaving 7 bases between. The CDR3 nucleotides read TGTGCCAGCAGCTTAGGTTTGACCTATGGCTACACCTTC. Its protein is CASSLGLTYGYTF. Complete variable domain (other parts from reference TRBV7-8 and TRBJ1-2): GAGVSQSPRYKVAKRGQDVALRCDPISGHVSLFWYQQALGQGPEFLTYFQNEAQLDKSGLPSDRFFAERPEGSVSTLKIQRTQQEDSAVYLCASSLGLTYGYTFGSGTRLTVV.

This clonotype has more than one count but fewer than ten. The chain recombines TRBV6-5 with TRBJ2-7; TRBD1 might be the D (7 bases). Per germline, CDR1 MNHEY and CDR2 SVGAGI. V lost 4 bases, J lost 2 bases, and 12 bases lay in between. The CDR3 totals 14 residues. The CDR3 DNA reads as TGTGCCAGCAGTTCCGACAGGGAGGCCTACGAGCAGTACTTC. It encodes CASSSDREAYEQYF.

This clonotype has a count of ten or more. The rearrangement joins TRBV20-1 to TRBJ1-5; no definite D call. Germline lookup yields CDR1 DFQATT and CDR2 SNEGSKA (reference sequence). The V and J ends lost 5 bases and 4 bases respectively, with 12 bases between them. This CDR3 spans 13 amino acids. CDR3 sequence: CSAPTPGNQPQHF. The CDR3 DNA reads TGCAGTGCTCCAACCCCGGGGAATCAGCCCCAGCATTTT.

This clonotype appeared a few times. J is TRBJ2-7 and V is TRBV9; 8 nucleotides line up with TRBD1. V shed 4 bases and J 3 bases; nucleotides not matched to a gene: 12. Germline lookup yields CDR1 SGDLS and CDR2 YYNGEE. The CDR3 has 16 amino acids. Here the CDR3 DNA reads TGTGCCAGCAGCATAACAGGGGGTAAGGATGGCTACGAGCAGTACTTC. This encodes CASSITGGKDGYEQYF.

This clonotype was observed at least ten times. J is TRBJ1-1 and V is TRBV20-1; a possible D gene is TRBD1 (5 bases). There are 13 residues in the CDR3. Trimming pared 6 bases from V and 3 bases from J, leaving 14 bases between. Per the germline V gene, CDR1 is DFQATT and CDR2 is SNEGSKA (reference sequence). CDR3 in DNA: TGCAGTGCCCAACAGGAGAGGGACACTGAAGCTTTCTTT. Protein product: CSAQQERDTEAFF.

This clonotype occurred many times. The chain recombines TRBV27 with TRBJ2-7; a possible D gene is TRBD2 (6 bases). The CDR3 loop spans 14 amino acids. Germline V gives CDR1 MNHEY, CDR2 SMNVEV (reference sequence). Trimming left V 6 bases short and J 7 bases short, with 19 bases between. Here the CDR3 DNA reads TGTGCCAGCAGGAGCCTAACCCCCCGGGAGGAGCAGTACTTC. Encoded protein: CASRSLTPREEQYF.

Many counts were recorded for this clonotype. The CDR3 DNA follows: TGTGCCAGCGGGACGGCCTCTGGAAACACCATATATTTT. Amino acid sequence: CASGTASGNTIYF. This chain links TRBV28 with TRBJ1-3, with a weak D call TRBD1 (5 bases). The CDR3 is 13 amino acids. Germline V gene data show CDR1 as MDHEN and CDR2 as SYDVKM. V gave up 8 bases and J gave up 0 bases, with 8 bases separating them.

In its sample, this clonotype was seen many times. The chain recombines TRBV12-3 or TRBV12-4 with TRBJ2-7; 12 bases are a match to TRBD2. CDR3 length: 14 residues. V shed 4 bases, J shed 4 bases, and the junction held 2 bases outside the gene matches. The CDR3: CASSWTSGKYEQYF. The CDR3 region has the DNA TGTGCCAGCAGTTGGACTAGCGGGAAATACGAGCAGTACTTC.

This clonotype was seen many times. As DNA, the CDR3 is TGCAGTGCTAGAGATCACAGGGCCCTGAACACTGAAGCTTTCTTT. Translated: CSARDHRALNTEAFF. This sequence joins TRBV20-1 and TRBJ1-1; perhaps TRBD1 as D (6 bases). This CDR3 has 15 residues. V was trimmed by 0 bases and J by 0 bases, leaving 11 bases between them. CDR1 and CDR2 from the germline V gene are DFQATT and SNEGSKA (reference sequence).

This clonotype occurred a few times. The V and J genes are TRBV5-5 and TRBJ2-7; a weak D match, TRBD2 (6 bases). The CDR3 runs 14 residues. The germline gives CDR1 SGHKS, CDR2 YYEKEE (reference sequence). Trimming pared 4 bases from V and 6 bases from J, leaving 17 bases between. The chain's CDR3 is CASSAVGGSGEQYF. CDR3 sequence (DNA): TGTGCCAGCAGCGCCGTTGGGGGGTCGGGCGAGCAGTACTTC.

This clonotype has ten or more counts. This chain uses TRBV28 with TRBJ1-1; D call uncertain. The CDR3 loop spans 15 amino acids. V dropped 7 bases and J dropped 0 bases, with 15 bases sitting between them. Germline V CDR1 and CDR2: MDHEN, SYDVKM. The CDR3 DNA is TGTGCCAGCACGGGGAGAGGGTCCATGAACACTGAAGCTTTCTTT. It yields the protein CASTGRGSMNTEAFF.

This clonotype was counted at least ten times. The chain recombines TRBV12-3 or TRBV12-4 with TRBJ2-7; 7 bases line up with TRBD2. The CDR3 is made up of 12 amino acids. The junction had 8 bases not matched to a gene; V was cut back by 8 bases and J by 7 bases. Written as DNA, the CDR3 is TGTGCCAGCTCTGGGGGGGGGAGTGAGCAGTACTTC. The encoded protein is CASSGGGSEQYF.

The table lists this clonotype with many counts. This chain joins TRBV12-3 or TRBV12-4 and TRBJ1-3; 9 positions agree with TRBD1. The V segment lost 5 bases and the J segment 4 bases; nucleotides outside the gene matches: 6. The CDR3 spans 15 residues. CDR3 in DNA: TGTGCCAGCAGTACCCGGACAGGGGTGGGAAACACCATATATTTT. It is translated as CASSTRTGVGNTIYF.

A word on this clonotype: A single base separates this from a much larger clone, so it may be a read error. The V call is TRBV28, the J call TRBJ1-5; D perhaps matches TRBD1 (6 bases). Between the trimmed V and J ends, which lost 2 bases and 2 bases, there was a span of 16 bases. CDR3 size: 17 residues. Germline values: CDR1 MDHEN, CDR2 SYDVKM. The CDR3 reads CASSLGAGVGCNQPQHF. The CDR3 nucleotides are TGTGCCAGCAGTTTAGGGGCAGGGGTAGGATGCAATCAGCCCCAGCATTTT. Drawing the rest from reference TRBV28 and TRBJ1-5, the complete variable domain is DVKVTQSSRYLVKRTGEKVFLECVQDMDHENMFWYRQDPGLGLRLIYFSYDVKMKEKGDIPEGYSVSREKKERFSLILESASTNQTSMYLCASSLGAGVGCNQPQHFGDGTRLSIL.